Listed below are T cell receptor beta chains from one sample, sequenced in a study of T cell changes during pregnancy in multiple sclerosis. The table came from immunoSEQ multiplex PCR; TCRdb's copy has only in-frame clones and leaves some out. The sample contains about 32,000 clones, more than 70% of which appear only once. This specimen was CD8+ T cells from peripheral blood mononuclear cells, taken in the first trimester of pregnancy. The receptor set was obtained from a female donor with multiple sclerosis, enrolled in a pregnancy study. The CDR3 runs from the conserved cysteine through the conserved F or W. A D gene is named only where the DNA matches it firmly. Expanded clones are given a class, and other clones once, few, many or no size at all.

J,size,length,V,D,DNA,CDR3
TRBJ2-7,-,14,TRBV5-1,TRBD2,TGCGCCAGCAGCTTGTCGGGAGGCTACTACGAGCAGTACTTC,CASSLSGGYYEQYF
TRBJ1-1,-,14,TRBV29-1,TRBD1,TGCAGCTCCGGACAGGGTGGGTTGAACACTGAAGCTTTCTTT,CSSGQGGLNTEAFF
TRBJ2-5,-,19,TRBV30,TRBD1,TGTGCCTGGAGTGTACTTTTGCTTGGGGACAGGGGGGCTCAAGAGACCCAGTACTTC,CAWSVLLLGDRGAQETQYF
TRBJ2-5,-,13,TRBV7-4,-,TGTGCCAGCAGCTTTAGCAGTCAAGAGACCCAGTACTTC,CASSFSSQETQYF
TRBJ2-2,-,17,TRBV7-7,TRBD2,TGTGCCAGCAGCTTACAAGAACTAGCGGCGAACACCGGGGAGCTGTTTTTT,CASSLQELAANTGELFF
TRBJ2-7,once,16,TRBV6-6,-,TGTGCCAGCAGTTACTCCCTGGACAAGGGGCTCTACGAGCAGTACTTC,CASSYSLDKGLYEQYF
TRBJ2-1,-,14,TRBV29-1,-,TGCAGCGTTCGAGGACAGAGCTCCTACAATGAGCAGTTCTTC,CSVRGQSSYNEQFF
TRBJ2-3,-,21,TRBV19,TRBD2,TGTGCCAGTAGTATATGGTTTACCGGGACTAGCGGAAAGGGGGTCACAGATACGCAGTATTTT,CASSIWFTGTSGKGVTDTQYF
TRBJ1-4,-,18,TRBV27,-,TGTGCCAGCAGTTTTTATAACTATCGCGAAGCCATAAATGAAAAACTGTTTTTT,CASSFYNYREAINEKLFF
TRBJ2-1,-,15,TRBV15,-,TGTGCCACCAGCAGAGGAAGCGGTCGGTCAAATGAGCAGTTCTTC,CATSRGSGRSNEQFF
TRBJ2-3,-,16,TRBV6-4,TRBD2,TGTGCCAGCAGTGAAGCGGGACTAGCTTACACAGATACGCAGTATTTT,CASSEAGLAYTDTQYF
TRBJ1-2,-,14,TRBV29-1,TRBD1,TGCAGCGTTCCGGGACAGCCCCAATTCTATGGCTACACCTTC,CSVPGQPQFYGYTF
TRBJ2-5,few,15,TRBV2,-,TGTGCCAGCAGTGATGGTGCAAATTACTCCGAGACCCAGTACTTC,CASSDGANYSETQYF
TRBJ1-1,-,14,TRBV12-2,-,TGTGCAAGTCGTTCAAACAGGGCTAACACTGAAGCTTTCTTT,CASRSNRANTEAFF
TRBJ2-5,-,19,TRBV30,TRBD2,TGTGCCACAACCTCAGGGTTCCGAGCGGGAGAGGGTTTTGTTGAGACCCAGTACTTC,CATTSGFRAGEGFVETQYF
TRBJ2-7,-,15,TRBV6-5,TRBD1,TGTGCCAGCACTCAGGGTTGGACAGGGGGCAGGGAGCAGTACTTC,CASTQGWTGGREQYF
TRBJ1-1,-,16,TRBV5-1,-,TGCGCCAGCAAAAAGGACAGTCCCTACATGAACACTGAAGCTTTCTTT,CASKKDSPYMNTEAFF
TRBJ1-5,once,14,TRBV9,-,TGTGCCAGCGGGGCAGGTGTTAGCAATCAGCCCCAGCATTTT,CASGAGVSNQPQHF
TRBJ2-7,once,15,TRBV7-7,TRBD2,TGTGCCAGCAGCTTAAGTCTAGCGGGAGTAAACGAGCAGTACTTC,CASSLSLAGVNEQYF
TRBJ2-1,-,14,TRBV28,TRBD2,TGTGCCAGCAGTCCGGGACTAGGGGACAATGAGCAGTTCTTC,CASSPGLGDNEQFF
TRBJ2-7,-,16,TRBV9,TRBD2,TGTGCCAGCAGCGTACGGGCCGCGGGAGGGCCCCACGAGCAGTACTTC,CASSVRAAGGPHEQYF
TRBJ2-7,-,15,TRBV5-6,TRBD1,TGTGCCAGCAGTCATCCGGGACAGGGGCCCTACGAGCAGTACTTC,CASSHPGQGPYEQYF
TRBJ2-1,few,15,TRBV6-4,TRBD1,TGTGCCAGCAGTGGCTCTCCGGGACAGGGGAATGAGCAGTTCTTC,CASSGSPGQGNEQFF
TRBJ2-1,-,15,TRBV4-3,TRBD2,TGCGCCAGCAGCCAAGATGTAGCGGGGTACAATGAGCAGTTCTTC,CASSQDVAGYNEQFF
TRBJ1-5,-,19,TRBV7-8,TRBD1,TGTGCCAGCAGCCTCTACTCTGTTACAGGGGGAGGCAGCAATCAGCCCCAGCATTTT,CASSLYSVTGGGSNQPQHF
TRBJ2-7,-,14,TRBV27,TRBD1,TGTGCCAGCAGAGTGCAGGGGGTCCCCTACGAGCAGTACTTC,CASRVQGVPYEQYF
TRBJ1-1,-,17,TRBV5-1,TRBD1,TGCGCCAGCAGCAGAATGCCGGGACAGGGTTTTCAGACTGAAGCTTTCTTT,CASSRMPGQGFQTEAFF
TRBJ1-1,-,16,TRBV11-2,-,TGTGCCAGCAGCCCCTTTTCAGGACAAAAGAACACTGAAGCTTTCTTT,CASSPFSGQKNTEAFF
TRBJ1-2,once,15,TRBV28,-,TGTGCCAGCAGTAATACGGGAGATATCACGGATGGCTACACCTTC,CASSNTGDITDGYTF
TRBJ2-3,few,15,TRBV27,TRBD2,TGTGCCAGCAGTTTAACTAGCGGAAACACAGATACGCAGTATTTT,CASSLTSGNTDTQYF
TRBJ1-1,-,14,TRBV29-1,-,TGCAGCGTTGTCCCAAGAAACATGAACACTGAAGCTTTCTTT,CSVVPRNMNTEAFF
TRBJ2-3,-,14,TRBV5-1,-,TGCGCCAGCAGCTTGGCCGGGAGCACAGATACGCAGTATTTT,CASSLAGSTDTQYF
TRBJ2-1,-,14,TRBV6-6,TRBD1,TGTGCCAGCAGATACGTGGGACAGAACAATGAGCAGTTCTTC,CASRYVGQNNEQFF
TRBJ1-1,-,15,TRBV7-9,TRBD1,TGTGCCAGCAGCGGAGGGAACAGGGGAAACACTGAAGCTTTCTTT,CASSGGNRGNTEAFF
TRBJ2-3,-,13,TRBV6-6,-,TGTGCCAGCAGTCAGGACAGACCAGATACGCAGTATTTT,CASSQDRPDTQYF
TRBJ2-5,-,17,TRBV29-1,TRBD2,TGCAGCGTTGAAGGACTAGCGGGAGAGAGGGTCCAAGAGACCCAGTACTTC,CSVEGLAGERVQETQYF
TRBJ2-7,-,14,TRBV5-1,TRBD2,TGCGCCAGCAGCGTGGGACTAGCGGACTACGAGCAGTACTTC,CASSVGLADYEQYF
TRBJ2-1,-,13,TRBV5-6,-,TGTGCCAGCAGCACGACAGTCTACAATGAGCAGTTCTTC,CASSTTVYNEQFF
TRBJ2-1,once,13,TRBV7-3,-,TGTGCCAGCAGCTTAGTGAGAGACAATGAGCAGTTCTTC,CASSLVRDNEQFF
TRBJ1-4,-,14,TRBV28,-,TGTGCCAGCAGTTTATATAGGGCGGGTGAAAAACTGTTTTTT,CASSLYRAGEKLFF
TRBJ2-3,-,14,TRBV30,TRBD1,TGTGCCTGGAGCGGGACAGGGAGCACAGATACGCAGTATTTT,CAWSGTGSTDTQYF
TRBJ2-6,-,16,TRBV4-2,-,TGTGCCAGCAGCCAAGGGTCGAGTTCTGGGGCCAACGTCCTGACTTTC,CASSQGSSSGANVLTF
TRBJ2-7,-,13,TRBV9,TRBD2,TGTGCCAGCAGCCCCGGGGGGGGTTACGAGCAGTACTTC,CASSPGGGYEQYF
TRBJ2-1,-,13,TRBV19,-,TGTGCCAGTAGTATTATGGGAGGCAATGAGCAGTTCTTC,CASSIMGGNEQFF
TRBJ2-2,-,13,TRBV7-9,-,TGTGCCAGCAGCTTAAGACAGACCGGGGAGCTGTTTTTT,CASSLRQTGELFF
TRBJ2-2,-,14,TRBV18,-,TGTGCCAGCTCACCCGGGGGAGTTACCGGGGAGCTGTTTTTT,CASSPGGVTGELFF
TRBJ2-7,-,15,TRBV13,-,TGTGCCAGCAGCTTTGGTAGGGGCCTCTCCTACGAGCAGTACTTC,CASSFGRGLSYEQYF
TRBJ2-3,-,17,TRBV5-6,TRBD2,TGTGCCAGCAGCCAAGCTAGCGGGAGGACACTTATGGATACGCAGTATTTT,CASSQASGRTLMDTQYF
TRBJ1-1,-,12,TRBV5-1,-,TGCGCCAGCAGCTCACAGGGAGCTGAAGCTTTCTTT,CASSSQGAEAFF
TRBJ2-5,-,17,TRBV13,TRBD1,TGTGCCAGCAGCTTAAGGGTCGGGACAGTCGGTAGGGAGACCCAGTACTTC,CASSLRVGTVGRETQYF
TRBJ2-5,-,15,TRBV27,-,TGTGCCAGCAGCCCGGGGACTTTCTACCAAGAGACCCAGTACTTC,CASSPGTFYQETQYF
TRBJ1-2,-,13,TRBV7-9,TRBD1,TGTGCCAGCCTTGAGGGGGCGCCCACCCGCTACACCTTC,CASLEGAPTRYTF
TRBJ2-5,-,16,TRBV5-4,TRBD2,TGTGCCAGCAGCTTGTCTGGCGGGAGAGGTTCAGAGACCCAGTACTTC,CASSLSGGRGSETQYF
TRBJ2-1,-,15,TRBV5-4,-,TGTGCCAGCAGCTCCGACGACATAGACTACAATGAGCAGTTCTTC,CASSSDDIDYNEQFF
TRBJ2-3,-,13,TRBV30,TRBD2,TGTGCCTGGGGGGGACTAGCGGCAGATACGCAGTATTTT,CAWGGLAADTQYF
TRBJ2-6,few,17,TRBV4-3,TRBD2,TGCGCCAGCAGCCAAGGGACTAGCAGCTCTGGGGCCAACGTCCTGACTTTC,CASSQGTSSSGANVLTF
TRBJ2-1,few,16,TRBV7-9,TRBD2,TGTGCCAGCAGACGTCTAGCGGGAGACACCTACAATGAGCAGTTCTTC,CASRRLAGDTYNEQFF
TRBJ2-5,-,15,TRBV6-1,-,TGTGCCAGCAGGGAGGGACAGCTATTCCAAGAGACCCAGTACTTC,CASREGQLFQETQYF
TRBJ2-7,-,15,TRBV7-9,TRBD2,TGTGCCAGCAGCTTATGGCGGGAGCAGGCCTACGAGCAGTACTTC,CASSLWREQAYEQYF
TRBJ2-1,-,21,TRBV23-1,TRBD2,TGCGCCAGCAGTCTTCCCCATGGGGCGGGAGGGCCGGCTCAAGGGGACAATGAGCAGTTCTTC,CASSLPHGAGGPAQGDNEQFF